This entry lists 25 T cell receptor beta chains sequenced from one sample in a study of blood T cell repertoires in COVID-19. Data came from immunoSEQ multiplex PCR; TCRdb stores just in-frame clones and leaves some out. The profile shows 65,000 to 85,000 clones, roughly 90% of them singletons. Input material: peripheral blood. Source of these receptors: an elderly man with COVID-19, enrolled during active disease.

This sequence joins TRBV27 and TRBJ1-5; the D gene is possibly TRBD1 (5 bases). The CDR3 has 12 residues. Per the germline V gene, CDR1 is MNHEY and CDR2 is SMNVEV (reference sequence). With 6 bases removed from V and 4 bases from J, the gap between germline ends came to 7 bases. In nucleotides, the CDR3 is TGTGCCAGCAGCAGGGTGAATCAGCCCCAGCATTTT. This translates into CASSRVNQPQHF.

The V gene is TRBV6-2 or TRBV6-3, the J gene TRBJ1-5; TRBD1 matches at 7 bases. The CDR3 runs to 15 residues. Germline V gene sequence: CDR1 MNHEY, CDR2 SVGEGT. V lost 0 bases and J lost 4; bases outside the gene matches: 3. The CDR3 sequence is CASSYSGTANQPQHF. For the CDR3, the DNA is TGTGCCAGCAGTTACTCTGGGACAGCTAATCAGCCCCAGCATTTT.

V gene TRBV6-5 combines with J gene TRBJ2-1, with D unclear. CDR1 MNHEY and CDR2 SVGAGI come from the germline V gene. This CDR3 has 15 amino acids. Between the trimmed V and J ends, which lost 7 bases and 4 bases, there was a span of 17 bases. The CDR3 region has the DNA TGTGCCAGCACCCCAGTTACATATTCATACAATGAGCAGTTCTTC. Translated, it gives CASTPVTYSYNEQFF.

CDR3 in amino acids: CASSQGTQGAYGYTF. The CDR3 nucleotides are TGTGCCAGCAGCCAAGGGACACAGGGGGCCTATGGCTACACCTTC. The rearrangement uses TRBV4-2 and TRBJ1-2; TRBD1 matches 9 bases. CDR3 length: 15 residues. The trim removed 1 base at V and 4 bases at J, leaving 4 bases unmatched. CDR1 LGHNA and CDR2 YNFKEQ come from the germline V gene.

This sequence joins TRBV19 and TRBJ2-7; D ambiguous. This CDR3 region has 11 residues. V was pared by 4 bases and J by 3 bases, with 4 bases between. Per germline, CDR1 LNHDA and CDR2 SQIVND (reference sequence). Here the CDR3 reads CASSTGYEQYF. CDR3 nucleotides: TGTGCCAGTAGTACGGGCTACGAGCAGTACTTC.

The chain uses TRBV2 and TRBJ1-4, with D hard to call. CDR3 size: 17 residues. Trimming cost V 2 bases and J 3 bases, with 16 bases left between them. CDR1 and CDR2 (germline): SNHLY, FYNNEI. Here the CDR3 reads CASSEFFGVSANEKLFF. CDR3 DNA: TGTGCCAGCAGTGAATTCTTCGGTGTATCGGCTAATGAAAAACTGTTTTTT.

This clone has just one count. This chain joins TRBV5-4 and TRBJ2-3; unclear D gene. V shed 2 bases and J shed 1 base, with 11 bases lying between them. The CDR3 spans 15 residues. Germline CDR1 and CDR2: SGHNT and YYREEE (reference sequence). DNA of the CDR3: TGTGCCAGCAGCTTTTCATCGGCGGGCACAGATACGCAGTATTTT. This sequence encodes CASSFSSAGTDTQYF.

The chain joins TRBV5-4 to TRBJ2-3; possibly TRBD2 for D (6 bases). The V end lost 2 bases, the J end lost 1 base, and 8 bases lay between the germline ends. Per the germline V gene, CDR1 is SGHNT and CDR2 is YYREEE (reference sequence). The CDR3 runs to 14 residues. The CDR3 reads CASSFSGGTDTQYF. In DNA form, the CDR3 reads TGTGCCAGCAGCTTCTCGGGGGGCACAGATACGCAGTATTTT.

J is TRBJ2-3 and V is TRBV4-1, with TRBD1 matching over 10 bases. Germline CDR1 MGHRA, CDR2 YSYEKL. CDR3 size: 15 residues. Trimming cost V 4 bases and J 6 bases; bases outside gene matches: 7. The CDR3: CASSPGTGVRDTQYF. In nucleotides, the CDR3 is TGCGCCAGCAGCCCCGGGACAGGGGTTAGGGATACGCAGTATTTT.

In DNA form, the CDR3 reads TGTGCCAGCAGCTTTAGGGGGCGTGGGAATCAGCCCCAGCATTTT. Translation gives CASSFRGRGNQPQHF. This chain connects TRBV5-8 to TRBJ1-5; 7 positions agree with TRBD1. The CDR3 length is 15 residues. J lost 4 bases, V lost 2 bases, and 6 bases had no gene match. CDR1 and CDR2 (germline): SGHTS, YDEGEE.

V usage is TRBV9 and J usage is TRBJ2-1; no clear D. Germline assignment: CDR1 SGDLS and CDR2 YYNGEE. The CDR3 length is 16 residues. With 4 bases removed from V and 6 bases from J, the gap between germline ends came to 20 bases. The CDR3 protein is CASSPHGRGGSNEQFF. The CDR3 region has the DNA TGTGCCAGCAGCCCCCACGGTCGAGGCGGATCCAATGAGCAGTTCTTC.

V usage is TRBV6-1 and J usage is TRBJ1-5, with 8 bases fitting TRBD1. Germline assignment: CDR1 MNHNS and CDR2 SASEGT. Trimming at V came to 6 bases and at J to 5 bases, leaving 3 bases not matched to a gene. The CDR3 spans 13 residues. As DNA, the CDR3 is TGTGCCAGCAGGTACAGGGGGGATCAGCCCCAGCATTTT. It codes for CASRYRGDQPQHF.

The chain couples TRBV7-2 to TRBJ1-2, with 9 bases aligning to TRBD1. Per germline, CDR1 SGHTA and CDR2 FQGNSA. The CDR3 runs to 16 residues. V lost 3 bases to trimming and J lost 0 bases; unmatched junction nucleotides: 5. CDR3 in DNA: TGTGCCAGCAGCTTGGCCGGGACAGGGCCTAACTATGGCTACACCTTC. Protein product: CASSLAGTGPNYGYTF.

V usage is TRBV7-8 and J usage is TRBJ2-5; 9 positions match TRBD1. The germline gives CDR1 SGHVS, CDR2 FQNEAQ. This CDR3 region has 16 residues. V shed 2 bases and J 5 bases; nucleotides not matched to a gene: 9. CDR3 region: CASSLSSGQGSETQYF. CDR3 nucleotide sequence: TGTGCCAGCAGCTTATCTTCCGGACAGGGGAGTGAGACCCAGTACTTC.

This chain links TRBV27 with TRBJ1-6; 8 bases match TRBD1. With 4 bases clipped from V and 0 bases from J, the junction kept 14 bases outside the gene matches. The CDR3 is 20 amino acids. Per the germline V gene, CDR1 is MNHEY and CDR2 is SMNVEV (reference sequence). The CDR3 DNA sequence: TGTGCCAGCAGTTCCCGCCTGGGACAGGATTTGTCCTCCTATAATTCACCCCTCCACTTT. Translated, it gives CASSSRLGQDLSSYNSPLHF.

The rearrangement links TRBV6-5 to TRBJ1-2; 7 bases match TRBD1. The CDR3 runs 13 residues. Germline V lookup: CDR1 MNHEY, CDR2 SVGAGI. Unmatched junction bases numbered 9, after V lost 10 bases and J lost 4 bases. CDR3 region: CATTRQGIYGYTF. CDR3 nucleotide sequence: TGTGCCACCACCCGACAGGGCATCTATGGCTACACCTTC.

As regards this clone: Other DNA sequences in this specimen translate into the identical CDR3. CDR3: CASSLNSGGAETQYF. In DNA form, the CDR3 reads TGTGCCAGCAGCTTGAATAGCGGGGGGGCTGAGACCCAGTACTTC. The chain is built from TRBV5-5 and TRBJ2-5, with 11 bases fitting TRBD2. Germline values: CDR1 SGHKS, CDR2 YYEKEE (reference sequence). J gave up 5 bases and V 1 base, and 4 bases lay outside the gene matches. This CDR3 contains 15 residues.

The chain joins TRBV5-1 to TRBJ2-5, with 12 bases aligning to TRBD2. The CDR3 loop spans 18 amino acids. Germline CDR1 and CDR2: SGHRS and YFSETQ. V dropped 3 bases and J dropped 2; count of bases not matched to a gene: 11. The CDR3 bases are TGCGCCAGCAGCTCAAACGTTCGACTAGCGGGGGTACAAGAGACCCAGTACTTC. It specifies CASSSNVRLAGVQETQYF.

The chain has TRBV19 and TRBJ1-3; 7 bases line up with TRBD1. Germline-derived CDR1 and CDR2 are LNHDA and SQIVND (reference sequence). Trimming removed 8 bases from V and 2 bases from J; junction bases left unmatched: 3. The CDR3 runs 13 residues. The CDR3 reads CASRTGAGNTIYF. CDR3 in DNA: TGTGCCAGTCGAACAGGGGCTGGAAACACCATATATTTT.

This rearrangement joins TRBV28 to TRBJ1-6; TRBD1 might be the D (5 bases). From germline, CDR1 is MDHEN and CDR2 SYDVKM. This CDR3 is built from 15 residues. V was trimmed by 5 bases and J by 8 bases, leaving 16 bases between them. The CDR3 bases are TGTGCCAGCAGTCGCCGGGGGGTCTTAGATTCACCCCTCCACTTT. It specifies CASSRRGVLDSPLHF. Combining the CDR3 with reference TRBV28 and TRBJ1-6 gives the whole variable domain DVKVTQSSRYLVKRTGEKVFLECVQDMDHENMFWYRQDPGLGLRLIYFSYDVKMKEKGDIPEGYSVSREKKERFSLILESASTNQTSMYLCASSRRGVLDSPLHFGNGTRLTVT.

V gene TRBV7-8 combines with J gene TRBJ1-3; D is possibly TRBD1 (6 bases). The ends were cut back, 5 bases at V and 4 bases at J, with 18 bases in the middle. CDR1 is SGHVS, CDR2 FQNEAQ, per germline. The CDR3 covers 16 residues. The CDR3 protein is CASSLLMPDRGNTIYF. The CDR3 bases are TGTGCCAGCAGCCTACTCATGCCTGACAGGGGAAACACCATATATTTT.

This sequence joins TRBV7-3 and TRBJ1-4; 7 nucleotides agree with TRBD1. This CDR3 has 18 residues. The trim removed 0 bases at V and 0 bases at J, leaving 7 bases unmatched. Germline CDR1 is SGHTA and CDR2 is FQGTGA. CDR3 nucleotides: TGTGCCAGCAGCTTAACGCGGACAGGACGTGCAACTAATGAAAAACTGTTTTTT. Translation: CASSLTRTGRATNEKLFF.

The rearrangement uses TRBV28 and TRBJ1-1; D call uncertain. Trimming stripped 4 bases from V and 5 bases from J, with 8 bases between. The germline CDR1 and CDR2 sequences are MDHEN and SYDVKM. The CDR3 runs 12 residues. Here the CDR3 DNA reads TGTGCCAGCAGTTCCGAAACTACTGAAGCTTTCTTT. Its protein is CASSSETTEAFF.

This rearrangement joins TRBV18 to TRBJ2-7, with a possible D match to TRBD2 (5 bases). This CDR3 is 14 amino acids long. In germline, CDR1 is KGHSH, CDR2 LQKENI. The germline V and J ends were trimmed by 3 bases and 1 base, with 10 bases remaining between them. The DNA of the CDR3 is TGTGCCAGCTCACCCCTCCGGGGATCCTACGAGCAGTACTTC. Translating gives CASSPLRGSYEQYF. Together with reference TRBV18 and TRBJ2-7, the CDR3 gives the full variable domain: NAGVMQNPRHLVRRRGQEARLRCSPMKGHSHVYWYRQLPEEGLKFMVYLQKENIIDESGMPKERFSAEFPKEGPSILRIQQVVRGDSAAYFCASSPLRGSYEQYFGPGTRLTVT.

The chain uses TRBV11-3 and TRBJ1-4; 10 bases fit TRBD1. Per germline, CDR1 SGHNT and CDR2 YENEEA. This CDR3 has 16 amino acids. With V trimmed by 4 bases and J by 0 bases, 2 bases remained unmatched. CDR3 DNA: TGTGCCAGCAGCTCCGGACAGGGGGCAACTAATGAAAAACTGTTTTTT. Amino acid sequence: CASSSGQGATNEKLFF.